These T cell receptor beta chains were read from a single sample in a study of T-cell reconstitution after alpha-beta-depleted transplantation in children. TCRdb itself ran the PCR reads through MiXCR, one entry per CDR3 protein. The table lists some 260,000 distinct CDR3 sequences, roughly a quarter of them singletons, with 4% to 5.5% in the top ten. The specimen comprised PBMCs, mostly from graft donor cells, sampled 360 days after TCRalphabeta/CD19-depleted stem cell transplant. These receptor sequences come from a female patient aged 2 to 10 who had a stem cell transplant for congenital amegakaryocytic thrombocytopenia, so the T cells may come from the graft donor. CDR3s include the opening cysteine and the closing phenylalanine or tryptophan. Fields, in order: V gene, D gene, clone size, J gene, CDR3 protein, CDR3 DNA. A D gene is named only where the DNA matches it firmly. Size is stated for part of the rows, as once, few or many counts, or as a class when the clone is expanded.

v_call: TRBV7-9
d_call: .
clone_size: few
j_call: TRBJ2-5
cdr3_aa: CASSLRPFEQETQYF
cdr3_nt: TGTGCCAGCAGCTTACGCCCCTTCGAACAAGAGACCCAGTACTTC

v_call: TRBV7-2
d_call: .
clone_size: once
j_call: TRBJ1-2
cdr3_aa: CASSLYAGTTNYGYTF
cdr3_nt: TGTGCCAGCAGCTTATATGCCGGGACTACCAACTATGGCTACACCTTC

v_call: TRBV12-3/TRBV12-4
d_call: .
clone_size: many
j_call: TRBJ2-2
cdr3_aa: CASSKNTGELFF
cdr3_nt: TGTGCCAGCAGTAAAAACACCGGGGAGCTGTTTTTT

v_call: TRBV24-1
d_call: TRBD1
clone_size: few
j_call: TRBJ2-5
cdr3_aa: CATRGQQETQYF
cdr3_nt: TGTGCCACCAGGGGACAGCAAGAGACCCAGTACTTC

v_call: TRBV12-3/TRBV12-4
d_call: TRBD2
clone_size: .
j_call: TRBJ2-2
cdr3_aa: CASIHQTSGSTGELFF
cdr3_nt: TGTGCCAGCATCCACCAGACTAGCGGCAGCACCGGGGAGCTGTTTTTT

v_call: TRBV11-1
d_call: .
clone_size: .
j_call: TRBJ2-5
cdr3_aa: CASNLAAGPPQETQYF
cdr3_nt: TGTGCCAGCAACTTAGCGGCAGGGCCACCTCAAGAGACCCAGTACTTC

v_call: TRBV10-3
d_call: .
clone_size: many
j_call: TRBJ2-7
cdr3_aa: CAISGGPGQPYIYEQYF
cdr3_nt: TGTGCCATCAGTGGCGGGCCGGGACAACCATATATCTACGAGCAGTACTTC

v_call: TRBV29-1
d_call: TRBD2
clone_size: .
j_call: TRBJ2-3
cdr3_aa: CSVEDSGLVMKPAQYF
cdr3_nt: TGCAGCGTTGAAGATTCAGGACTAGTTATGAAACCCGCGCAGTATTTT

v_call: TRBV7-2
d_call: .
clone_size: .
j_call: TRBJ2-7
cdr3_aa: CASSLLGRTPPLEQYF
cdr3_nt: TGTGCCAGCAGCCTTCTCGGCAGGACACCCCCCTTGGAGCAGTACTTC

v_call: TRBV30
d_call: .
clone_size: once
j_call: TRBJ2-7
cdr3_aa: CAWSVRVSYEQYF
cdr3_nt: TGTGCCTGGAGTGTACGAGTGAGCTACGAGCAGTACTTC

v_call: TRBV6-2/TRBV6-3
d_call: TRBD2
clone_size: .
j_call: TRBJ2-1
cdr3_aa: CASSFSGYNEQFF
cdr3_nt: TGTGCCAGCAGTTTTAGCGGGTACAATGAGCAGTTCTTC

v_call: TRBV28
d_call: .
clone_size: many
j_call: TRBJ2-1
cdr3_aa: CASKDSFHNEQFF
cdr3_nt: TGTGCCAGCAAGGACTCCTTCCACAATGAGCAGTTCTTC

v_call: TRBV12-3/TRBV12-4
d_call: .
clone_size: .
j_call: TRBJ2-3
cdr3_aa: CASGETSSTDTQYF
cdr3_nt: TGTGCCAGCGGGGAGACCTCTAGCACAGATACGCAGTATTTT

v_call: TRBV6-5
d_call: TRBD2
clone_size: .
j_call: TRBJ2-7
cdr3_aa: CASSSQAGASYEQYF
cdr3_nt: TGTGCCAGCAGTTCCCAAGCGGGGGCCTCCTACGAGCAGTACTTC

v_call: TRBV7-9
d_call: .
clone_size: few
j_call: TRBJ2-7
cdr3_aa: CASSRSGTRGYEQYF
cdr3_nt: TGTGCCAGCAGCAGATCCGGGACAAGGGGCTACGAGCAGTACTTC

v_call: TRBV28
d_call: TRBD1
clone_size: .
j_call: TRBJ1-2
cdr3_aa: CASSSVILTGNYGYTF
cdr3_nt: TGTGCCAGCAGTTCCGTTATATTGACAGGGAACTATGGCTACACCTTC

v_call: TRBV24-1
d_call: .
clone_size: .
j_call: TRBJ1-2
cdr3_aa: CATSDPGRSNYGYTF
cdr3_nt: TGTGCCACCAGTGACCCGGGACGGAGTAACTATGGCTACACCTTC

v_call: TRBV11-2
d_call: TRBD2
clone_size: .
j_call: TRBJ2-1
cdr3_aa: CASSLRSKLAGNYNEQFF
cdr3_nt: TGTGCCAGCAGCTTAAGAAGTAAGCTAGCGGGGAACTACAATGAGCAGTTCTTC

v_call: TRBV28
d_call: TRBD1
clone_size: many
j_call: TRBJ2-3
cdr3_aa: CASIRTGTDTQYF
cdr3_nt: TGTGCCAGCATTCGGACAGGGACAGATACGCAGTATTTT

v_call: TRBV24-1
d_call: .
clone_size: .
j_call: TRBJ2-1
cdr3_aa: CATSDEGDGSYNEQFF
cdr3_nt: TGTGCCACCAGTGATGAAGGGGACGGATCCTACAATGAGCAGTTCTTC

v_call: TRBV4-1
d_call: TRBD1
clone_size: many
j_call: TRBJ2-2
cdr3_aa: CASSRFGTGDTGELFF
cdr3_nt: TGCGCCAGCAGCCGGTTCGGGACAGGGGACACCGGGGAGCTGTTTTTT

v_call: TRBV14
d_call: TRBD1
clone_size: .
j_call: TRBJ2-5
cdr3_aa: CASSHTGAETQYF
cdr3_nt: TGTGCCAGCAGCCACACAGGGGCAGAGACCCAGTACTTC

v_call: TRBV7-6
d_call: .
clone_size: few
j_call: TRBJ2-2
cdr3_aa: CASSLVAAAGELFF
cdr3_nt: TGTGCCAGCAGCTTAGTTGCGGCGGCCGGGGAGCTGTTTTTT

v_call: TRBV20-1
d_call: .
clone_size: few
j_call: TRBJ2-5
cdr3_aa: CSARVATQETQYF
cdr3_nt: TGCAGTGCTAGAGTAGCGACCCAAGAGACCCAGTACTTC

v_call: TRBV4-1
d_call: TRBD2
clone_size: once
j_call: TRBJ2-1
cdr3_aa: CASSQGPRLAGGYNEQFF
cdr3_nt: TGCGCCAGCAGCCAAGGCCCAAGACTAGCGGGAGGTTACAATGAGCAGTTCTTC

v_call: TRBV10-2
d_call: TRBD2
clone_size: few
j_call: TRBJ2-3
cdr3_aa: CASSESGRGGTDTQYF
cdr3_nt: TGCGCCAGCAGTGAGTCGGGGCGGGGGGGCACAGATACGCAGTATTTT

v_call: TRBV4-1
d_call: .
clone_size: .
j_call: TRBJ2-5
cdr3_aa: CASSQTGQETQYF
cdr3_nt: TGCGCCAGCAGCCAGACAGGACAAGAGACCCAGTACTTC

v_call: TRBV21-1
d_call: .
clone_size: .
j_call: TRBJ2-7
cdr3_aa: CASRKRVLPGTPSGEQYF
cdr3_nt: TGTGCCAGCAGAAAGAGGGTATTACCCGGGACACCGTCTGGCGAGCAGTACTTC

v_call: TRBV12-3/TRBV12-4
d_call: .
clone_size: many
j_call: TRBJ2-2
cdr3_aa: CASSLGHSNTGELFF
cdr3_nt: TGTGCCAGCAGTTTAGGACACTCGAACACCGGGGAGCTGTTTTTT

v_call: TRBV6-5
d_call: .
clone_size: many
j_call: TRBJ1-2
cdr3_aa: CASTSSYVGFGYTF
cdr3_nt: TGTGCCAGCACTTCCAGTTACGTCGGGTTTGGCTACACCTTC

v_call: TRBV6-1
d_call: TRBD1
clone_size: .
j_call: TRBJ1-1
cdr3_aa: CASRTGRNEAFF
cdr3_nt: TGTGCCAGCAGGACAGGGAGGAATGAAGCTTTCTTT

v_call: TRBV27
d_call: TRBD2
clone_size: .
j_call: TRBJ2-7
cdr3_aa: CASSLFLTSGIHEQYF
cdr3_nt: TGTGCCAGCAGTTTATTCCTGACTAGCGGGATCCACGAGCAGTACTTC

v_call: TRBV5-1
d_call: .
clone_size: once
j_call: TRBJ2-2
cdr3_aa: CASSWTGRNTGELFF
cdr3_nt: TGCGCCAGCAGCTGGACCGGGAGAAACACCGGGGAGCTGTTTTTT

v_call: TRBV18
d_call: TRBD2
clone_size: few
j_call: TRBJ2-2
cdr3_aa: CASSRAGAGELFF
cdr3_nt: TGTGCCAGCTCAAGAGCGGGAGCCGGGGAGCTGTTTTTT

v_call: TRBV19
d_call: TRBD1
clone_size: few
j_call: TRBJ1-2
cdr3_aa: CASSIDGRAGGTRGYTF
cdr3_nt: TGTGCCAGTAGTATAGATGGTAGGGCAGGGGGAACGCGTGGCTACACCTTC

v_call: TRBV21-1
d_call: .
clone_size: .
j_call: TRBJ2-3
cdr3_aa: CASSKKSWGWVVVCRDDTDTQYF
cdr3_nt: TGTGCCAGCAGCAAAAAGAGTTGGGGCTGGGTAGTGGTCTGCAGGGACGACACAGATACGCAGTATTTT

v_call: TRBV5-1
d_call: TRBD2
clone_size: .
j_call: TRBJ2-1
cdr3_aa: CASAQGGPYNEQFF
cdr3_nt: TGCGCCAGCGCCCAGGGAGGGCCCTACAATGAGCAGTTCTTC

v_call: TRBV2
d_call: TRBD2
clone_size: .
j_call: TRBJ2-1
cdr3_aa: CASRLLASAYNEQFF
cdr3_nt: TGTGCCAGCAGACTACTAGCGTCCGCTTACAATGAGCAGTTCTTC

v_call: TRBV5-4
d_call: TRBD1
clone_size: few
j_call: TRBJ2-5
cdr3_aa: CASSLNRGQETQYF
cdr3_nt: TGTGCCAGCAGCTTGAACAGGGGCCAAGAGACCCAGTACTTC

v_call: TRBV4-2
d_call: .
clone_size: few
j_call: TRBJ1-1
cdr3_aa: CASSSPTGPSEAFF
cdr3_nt: TGTGCCAGCAGCTCCCCTACAGGCCCGTCTGAAGCTTTCTTT